The 17 T cell receptor beta chains in this list originate from one sample, sequenced in a study of cytomegalovirus exposure and HLA in healthy donors. A multiplex PCR was run with 60 Vbeta primers and 13 Jbeta primers. Assay: immunoSEQ multiplex PCR; the TCRdb copy retains only in-frame clones and omits some. In the table there are 95,000 to 150,000 clones, over 65% of which are singletons. Sequenced input: PBMCs. These receptors all stem from a woman between 35 and 50 years old in good health and CMV-seronegative.

In this sample, this clone turned up a few times. This chain links TRBV7-2 with TRBJ2-5; D is possibly TRBD1 (5 bases). CDR3 size: 16 residues. Germline loops: CDR1 SGHTA, CDR2 FQGNSA. V lost 2 bases and J 2 bases, leaving 15 bases between the germline ends. DNA of the CDR3: TGTGCCAGCAGCTTAAATGGGGCGGATAGACAAGAGACCCAGTACTTC. Translating it yields CASSLNGADRQETQYF. The full variable domain, its missing parts supplied by reference TRBV7-2 and TRBJ2-5, is GAGVSQSPSNKVTEKGKDVELRCDPISGHTALYWYRQSLGQGLEFLIYFQGNSAPDKSGLPSDRFSAERTGGSVSTLTIQRTQQEDSAVYLCASSLNGADRQETQYFGPGTRLLVL.

The chain is built from TRBV7-2 and TRBJ1-4; 11 bases are shared with TRBD1. Germline CDR1 and CDR2: SGHTA and FQGNSA. V lost 5 bases, J lost 8 bases, and 4 bases stayed unmatched. This CDR3 region has 14 residues. The CDR3 DNA sequence: TGTGCCAGCAGCCGGGACAGGGGGAGCGAAAAACTGTTTTTT. Protein: CASSRDRGSEKLFF.

Only a few counts were recorded for this clone. This chain connects TRBV27 to TRBJ2-1, with TRBD2 identical over 7 bases. The CDR3 spans 13 residues. V dropped 5 bases and J dropped 8; count of bases not matched to a gene: 6. Germline V gene lookup returns CDR1 MNHEY and CDR2 SMNVEV (reference sequence). In DNA, the CDR3 is TGTGCCAGCAGTCGGTGGGGAGGGCATGAGCAGTTCTTC. It encodes CASSRWGGHEQFF.

The count of this clone is one. The chain couples TRBV28 to TRBJ1-4; 7 positions agree with TRBD1. The CDR3 is made up of 12 amino acids. Trimming at V came to 2 bases and at J to 14 bases, leaving 5 bases not matched to a gene. The germline V gene has CDR1 MDHEN and CDR2 SYDVKM. CDR3 coding DNA: TGTGCCAGCAGTTTACAGGAAGGGGGCCTGTTTTTT. It is translated as CASSLQEGGLFF.

V and J are TRBV5-5 and TRBJ2-3; the D gene is possibly TRBD2 (6 bases). Germline CDR1 SGHKS, CDR2 YYEKEE (reference sequence). Trimming took 4 bases from V and 3 from J, leaving 12 bases between them. The CDR3 has 14 residues. CDR3 protein: CASSVAGITDTQYF. In DNA form, the CDR3 reads TGTGCCAGCAGCGTCGCGGGAATAACAGATACGCAGTATTTT.

This clone came up a few times. The rearrangement uses TRBV7-9 and TRBJ2-1, with 9 bases identical to TRBD2. Germline CDR1 and CDR2: SEHNR and FQNEAQ (reference sequence). V trimming: 5 bases; J trimming: 8 bases; junction bases outside the gene matches: 7. The CDR3 spans 14 residues. The CDR3: CASSHSGRGDEQFF. The CDR3, as DNA: TGTGCCAGCAGCCATAGCGGGAGAGGGGATGAGCAGTTCTTC.

The rearrangement links TRBV29-1 to TRBJ2-5, with 7 bases aligning to TRBD2. The germline V gene has CDR1 SQVTM and CDR2 ANQGSEA. Trimming cost V 6 bases and J 7 bases; bases outside gene matches: 11. The CDR3 length is 13 residues. The CDR3 loop is CSVVGVQRGTQYF. The CDR3 DNA reads as TGCAGCGTGGTCGGGGTTCAGCGGGGGACCCAGTACTTC. The variable domain in full, with the rest retrieved from reference TRBV29-1 and TRBJ2-5, is SAVISQKPSRDICQRGTSLTIQCQVDSQVTMMFWYRQQPGQSLTLIATANQGSEATYESGFVIDKFPISRPNLTFSTLTVSNMSPEDSSIYLCSVVGVQRGTQYFGPGTRLLVL.

The chain uses TRBV4-3 and TRBJ2-7; maybe TRBD1 (6 bases). V was cut by 1 base and J by 2 bases, with 9 bases left in between. Germline V gene lookup returns CDR1 LGHNA and CDR2 YSLEER. This CDR3 is built from 14 residues. CDR3: CASSQAQGPYEQYF. The DNA for the CDR3 is TGCGCCAGCAGCCAAGCACAGGGACCCTACGAGCAGTACTTC.

This clone was detected only a few times. This rearrangement joins TRBV7-2 to TRBJ2-3; D not certain. The germline V gene has CDR1 SGHTA and CDR2 FQGNSA. The V end lost 7 bases, the J end lost 2 bases, and 7 bases lay between the germline ends. The CDR3 is 12 amino acids. CDR3 nucleotide sequence: TGTGCCAGCACACAATACACAGATACGCAGTATTTT. This translates into CASTQYTDTQYF.

V usage is TRBV4-2 and J usage is TRBJ2-7; 9 positions match TRBD2. The germline gives CDR1 LGHNA, CDR2 YNFKEQ. The V segment lost 1 base and the J segment 6 bases; nucleotides outside the gene matches: 7. This CDR3 has 15 amino acids. CDR3 sequence reads: CASSQVLAGVPEQYF. The CDR3 nucleotides read TGTGCCAGCAGCCAAGTATTAGCGGGAGTTCCCGAGCAGTACTTC.

About this clone itself: The same CDR3 is also encoded by other DNA sequences in this sample. V gene TRBV18 combines with J gene TRBJ2-2; 7 nucleotides agree with TRBD1. V lost 3 bases to trimming and J lost 0 bases; unmatched junction nucleotides: 1. This CDR3 is built from 15 residues. Germline V lookup: CDR1 KGHSH, CDR2 LQKENI. Written as DNA, the CDR3 is TGTGCCAGCTCACCCGGACAGGCGAACACCGGGGAGCTGTTTTTT. Amino acids: CASSPGQANTGELFF. Using reference TRBV18 and TRBJ2-2 for the parts outside the CDR3, the full variable domain is NAGVMQNPRHLVRRRGQEARLRCSPMKGHSHVYWYRQLPEEGLKFMVYLQKENIIDESGMPKERFSAEFPKEGPSILRIQQVVRGDSAAYFCASSPGQANTGELFFGEGSRLTVL.

This chain links TRBV5-1 with TRBJ2-3, with TRBD2 matching 8 bases. This CDR3 is built from 15 residues. Germline CDR1 is SGHRS and CDR2 is YFSETQ. V shed 2 bases, J shed 8 bases, and the junction held 10 bases outside the gene matches. The CDR3 DNA reads as TGCGCCAGCAGCTTTTGGTCCGGGAGGGAAATTACGCAGTATTTT. It yields the protein CASSFWSGREITQYF.

J is TRBJ2-6 and V is TRBV27; no definite D call. This CDR3 comprises 16 residues. Germline CDR1 and CDR2: MNHEY and SMNVEV (reference sequence). Trimming removed 8 bases at V and 0 bases at J, with 14 bases between. CDR3 coding DNA: TGTGCCAGCTGTGTCGGCAGGCCCTCTGGGGCCAACGTCCTGACTTTC. This translates into CASCVGRPSGANVLTF.

The V call is TRBV7-9, the J call TRBJ1-2; 7 bases align to TRBD1. The germline gives CDR1 SEHNR, CDR2 FQNEAQ (reference sequence). V gave up 5 bases and J gave up 8 bases; unmatched junction bases: 8. CDR3 length equals 13 residues. CDR3 loop: CASSTTGTEGYTF. For the CDR3, the DNA is TGTGCCAGCAGCACGACAGGGACTGAGGGCTACACCTTC.

The rearrangement uses TRBV7-9 and TRBJ2-1; the match to TRBD2 covers 12 bases. This CDR3 has 18 amino acids. With 6 bases clipped from V and 2 bases from J, the junction kept 11 bases outside the gene matches. Germline lookup yields CDR1 SEHNR and CDR2 FQNEAQ (reference sequence). The CDR3 bases are TGTGCCAGCAGACCACCTCCTCGACTAGCGGGAGCCTACAATGAGCAGTTCTTC. Translated, it gives CASRPPPRLAGAYNEQFF.

This clone was recorded once. The rearrangement links TRBV2 to TRBJ2-7, with 10 nucleotides matching TRBD2. Germline trimming cut 6 bases from V and 2 bases from J; bases unmatched to any gene: 7. The CDR3 is 15 amino acids. CDR1 SNHLY and CDR2 FYNNEI come from the germline V gene. CDR3 amino acids: CASSGTSGKAYEQYF. CDR3 in DNA: TGTGCCAGCAGCGGTACTAGCGGGAAGGCCTACGAGCAGTACTTC.

The chain is built from TRBV19 and TRBJ2-7, with 7 bases lining up with TRBD2. V dropped 3 bases and J dropped 7; count of bases not matched to a gene: 12. CDR3 length equals 15 residues. Germline-derived CDR1 and CDR2 are LNHDA and SQIVND (reference sequence). The CDR3: CASSIGFGLVIEQYF. In DNA form, the CDR3 reads TGTGCCAGTAGTATTGGGTTCGGACTAGTGATAGAGCAGTACTTC.